Reported below is one TCR beta chain. Its antigen remains unknown. Sequencing was performed with immunoSEQ multiplex PCR; in TCRdb, only in-frame clones are kept and a portion is missing. Among 80,000 or so clones, approximately 92% were seen once, and the ten largest hold roughly 0.7%. The data belong to a study of graft-versus-host responses after intestinal transplantation. Study-wide points: Some GvH clones appeared in ileal mucosa or blood before recipient bone marrow. The study associated peak circulating GvH clone levels with early post-transplant HvG declines. Some patients had graft-donor T cell macrochimerism. In their allografts, the ratios of graft-versus-host to host-versus-graft T cell clones were high.

Germline V gene data show CDR1 as SGHDN and CDR2 as FVKESK. The V end was cut by 0 bases, the J end by 0 bases, with 5 bases between. The CDR3 runs to 14 residues. The sequencing here drew on PBMCs, taken 98 days after intestinal transplantation. This sequence originates from a human patient who received an intestinal transplant, so some T cells may come from the graft donor. This chain joins TRBV14 and TRBJ1-1, with no clear D. CDR3 DNA: TGTGCCAGCAGCCAAGAGGTGGTGAACACTGAAGCTTTCTTT. It yields the protein CASSQEVVNTEAFF.